Listed below are T cell receptor beta chains from one sample, sequenced in a study of shared clonotypes between healthy human individuals. Clones were read by immunoSEQ multiplex PCR, and TCRdb kept only the in-frame ones, dropping some. The data contain roughly 2.5 million clones, approximately 90% of them singletons. The sequenced sample was naive CD4+ T cells sorted from blood. The receptors stem from a man in his late teens or twenties in good health. Each CDR3 is given with its conserved first and last residue. Each record gives: clone size, J gene, V gene, D gene, CDR3 DNA, CDR3 protein. The D gene is left open where the match is weak. The size field is filled for only some rows; it gives once, few, many or a size class.

>-|TRBJ2-2|TRBV4-3|-
TGCGCCAGCAGCCAAGACCCACTGGTATCCGGGGAGCTGTTTTTT
CASSQDPLVSGELFF
>-|TRBJ2-2|TRBV5-1|TRBD1
TGCGCCAGCAGCGGAGACAGGGGCGAAACCGGGGAGCTGTTTTTT
CASSGDRGETGELFF
>-|TRBJ1-2|TRBV12-5|-
TGTGCTAGTGGTTTGTATGGAGCTAATGGCTACACCTTC
CASGLYGANGYTF
>-|TRBJ1-5|TRBV6-6|TRBD1
TGTGCCAGTCACAAGGGGACAGGCACTCAGCCCCAGCATTTT
CASHKGTGTQPQHF
>-|TRBJ2-3|TRBV11-2|-
TGTGCCAGCAGCTTAGACCCAGCCACAGATACGCAGTATTTT
CASSLDPATDTQYF
>-|TRBJ2-1|TRBV6-1|TRBD2
TGTGCCAGCAGTGAGGGGACTAGCCGCAATGAGCAGTTCTTC
CASSEGTSRNEQFF
>-|TRBJ1-5|TRBV6-6|-
TGTGTTAGTCAGGGTTGGGGCAATCAGCCCCAGCATTTT
CVSQGWGNQPQHF
>-|TRBJ2-1|TRBV10-3|-
TGTGCCATCGGGTTTTCCTACAATGAGCAGTTCTTC
CAIGFSYNEQFF
>-|TRBJ2-5|TRBV18|TRBD1
TGTGCCAGCTCACCAACGACAGGGGTTGGGGAGACCCAGTACTTC
CASSPTTGVGETQYF
>-|TRBJ1-1|TRBV13|TRBD1
TGTGCCAGCAGCTCCCCCCTGGACAGGGGCCACCCGAGCACTGAAGCTTTCTTT
CASSSPLDRGHPSTEAFF
>-|TRBJ1-6|TRBV28|-
TGTGCCAGCAGACACCCTTCCCTTGGCACCCTCCACTTT
CASRHPSLGTLHF
>once|TRBJ2-2|TRBV12-5|-
TGTGCTAGTGGTTTGTCCGGGGAGCTGTTTTTT
CASGLSGELFF
>-|TRBJ1-5|TRBV15|-
TGTGCCACCAGCAGAGATCACGGGGGCAATCAGCCCCAGCATTTT
CATSRDHGGNQPQHF
>-|TRBJ2-7|TRBV18|-
TGTGCCAGCTCATTATCGGACAGCGCCTCCTACGAGCAGTACTTC
CASSLSDSASYEQYF
>few|TRBJ1-1|TRBV6-6|TRBD1
TGTGCCAGCAGTACCGGGACAGTTAACACTGAAGCTTTCTTT
CASSTGTVNTEAFF
>-|TRBJ1-1|TRBV19|-
TGTGCCAGTAGTCTTACAGGGAACACTGAAGCTTTCTTT
CASSLTGNTEAFF
>-|TRBJ2-6|TRBV5-1|-
TGCGCCAGCGGTCCCGGGGCGGTTGGGGCCAACGTCCTGACTTTC
CASGPGAVGANVLTF
>-|TRBJ2-7|TRBV28|TRBD1
TGTGCCAGCAGTTCAACAGGGGTCGGCTCCTACGAGCAGTACTTC
CASSSTGVGSYEQYF
>few|TRBJ1-6|TRBV10-3|-
TGTGCCATCAGGGAAGAGGGCAGTACCAATTCACCCCTCCACTTT
CAIREEGSTNSPLHF
>-|TRBJ2-7|TRBV10-3|TRBD1
TGTGCCACCGAGGGACAGGAGAACCCCTACGAGCAGTACTTC
CATEGQENPYEQYF
>-|TRBJ1-2|TRBV2|-
TGTGCCAGCAAGATTGGAGCCGGGCCTTTCTATGGCTACACCTTC
CASKIGAGPFYGYTF
>-|TRBJ1-4|TRBV10-3|TRBD1
TGTGCCATCAGTTCCGGGACAGGGTTGGGAGAGGATGAAAAACTGTTTTTT
CAISSGTGLGEDEKLFF
>-|TRBJ2-5|TRBV30|-
TGTGCCTGGAGCGTATCGGGGGGCGGAGAGACCCAGTACTTC
CAWSVSGGGETQYF
>-|TRBJ2-1|TRBV30|TRBD2
TGTGCCTGCCAAGGGACTAGCGGGAGGCCCTACAATGAGCAGTTCTTC
CACQGTSGRPYNEQFF
>-|TRBJ1-2|TRBV7-2|-
TGTGCCAGCAGCTTATCCAGGGACTTGAGGGGCTACACCTTC
CASSLSRDLRGYTF
>-|TRBJ1-4|TRBV6-1|TRBD1
TGTGCCAGCAGTGATCGACAGGGTGGAGAAAAACTGTTTTTT
CASSDRQGGEKLFF
>-|TRBJ1-2|TRBV2|TRBD1
TGTGCCAGCAGACGAGGACAGGGGGCTAACTATGGCTACACCTTC
CASRRGQGANYGYTF
>-|TRBJ2-1|TRBV5-1|-
TGCGCCAGCAGCTTGGTCGGGGCTGGCAATGAGCAGTTCTTC
CASSLVGAGNEQFF
>-|TRBJ1-5|TRBV4-1|-
TGCGCCAGCAGCCCCACCGGGGACGCTCGCAATCAGCCCCAGCATTTT
CASSPTGDARNQPQHF
>-|TRBJ1-1|TRBV19|TRBD1
TGTGCCAGTAGTAATCCAACAGGGGGGAACCCGAACACTGAAGCTTTCTTT
CASSNPTGGNPNTEAFF
>-|TRBJ2-3|TRBV23-1|-
TGCGCCAGCACCATGGACCCAGGAGAGGGTACGCAGTATTTT
CASTMDPGEGTQYF
>few|TRBJ2-2|TRBV2|-
TGTGCCAGCAGGGGAGATTCCGGGGAGCTGTTTTTT
CASRGDSGELFF
>-|TRBJ1-2|TRBV28|TRBD1
TGTGCCAGCAGTTTAGTTTCCCTCGGACAGGGACGTTACACCTTC
CASSLVSLGQGRYTF
>-|TRBJ2-1|TRBV5-4|TRBD2
TGTGCCAGCAGCTTGGATTCTAGCGGGGGATTTAATGAGCAGTTCTTC
CASSLDSSGGFNEQFF
>-|TRBJ1-2|TRBV20-1|TRBD1
TGCAGTGCCCAATATCGGCAGGGGGCCACCTTC
CSAQYRQGATF
>-|TRBJ2-3|TRBV2|-
TGTGCCAGCAGTTACATTTCCCCCACAGATACGCAGTATTTT
CASSYISPTDTQYF
>-|TRBJ2-7|TRBV28|-
TGTGCCAGCAGTTTAGGGGCGTGGTACGAGCAGTACTTC
CASSLGAWYEQYF
>-|TRBJ2-2|TRBV12-2|-
TGTGCAAGTCGCTCAGATAATCGTAGCGGGAGCGCGAACACCGGGGAGCTGTTTTTT
CASRSDNRSGSANTGELFF
>-|TRBJ2-1|TRBV5-6|-
TGTGCCAGCAGCCCGCGTTCTCCCAATGAGCAGTTCTTC
CASSPRSPNEQFF
>-|TRBJ2-7|TRBV7-2|-
TGTGCCAGCAGCTTAGCCGACAGCAATACTAAGCAGTACTTC
CASSLADSNTKQYF
>-|TRBJ2-3|TRBV19|TRBD2
TGTGCCACAGTGGCTAGCGGGAGTGCAGATACGCAGTATTTT
CATVASGSADTQYF
>-|TRBJ1-6|TRBV27|-
TGTGCCAGCAGCTCGGCAGAGGGAAATAATTCACCCCTCCACTTT
CASSSAEGNNSPLHF
>-|TRBJ1-3|TRBV9|TRBD1
TGTGCCAGCAGCGCCGACAGGGAAGGCACCATATATTTT
CASSADREGTIYF
>-|TRBJ2-5|TRBV4-1|-
TGCGCCAGCAGCCTGGGGGGGCCAATGGTTGAGACCCAGTACTTC
CASSLGGPMVETQYF
>-|TRBJ2-3|TRBV6-1|-
TGTGCCAGCAGTGAAGCGCACCGGCGAACCACAGATACGCAGTATTTT
CASSEAHRRTTDTQYF
>-|TRBJ1-4|TRBV5-1|-
TGCGCCAGCAAAAACAGACCCGCAACTAATGAAAAACTGTTTTTT
CASKNRPATNEKLFF
>-|TRBJ1-2|TRBV19|-
TGTGCCAGTAGCTCCTTAGGCTATGGCTACACCTTC
CASSSLGYGYTF
>-|TRBJ2-2|TRBV5-3|TRBD2
TGTGCCAGAAGCCCGCGGCTGACGGGACTAAACACCGGGGAGCTGTTTTTT
CARSPRLTGLNTGELFF
>-|TRBJ1-6|TRBV9|TRBD1
TGTGCCAGCAGCGTGCGGGCAGGTGGACAGGCCTTCTATAATTCACCCCTCCACTTT
CASSVRAGGQAFYNSPLHF
>-|TRBJ1-4|TRBV5-1|TRBD1
TGCGCCAGCAGCTCAGGGGACAGGGAAAATGAAAAACTGTTTTTT
CASSSGDRENEKLFF
>-|TRBJ1-2|TRBV18|-
TGTGCCAGCTCACCACCGGGGCTTCAAAAGGGGAATGGCTACACCTTC
CASSPPGLQKGNGYTF
>-|TRBJ1-1|TRBV7-2|TRBD1
TGTGCCAGCAGCTTAGTGGGACAGGGGTCCACTGAAGCTTTCTTT
CASSLVGQGSTEAFF
>-|TRBJ2-7|TRBV7-2|TRBD2
TGTGCCAGCAGCTTGGCTAGCGGGGGGCCGACTTTCTCCTACGAGCAGTACTTC
CASSLASGGPTFSYEQYF
>-|TRBJ1-1|TRBV6-5|TRBD1
TGTGCCAGCACCGGAACAGGGGAACCTGAAGCTTTCTTT
CASTGTGEPEAFF
>-|TRBJ1-2|TRBV5-6|-
TGTGCCAGCAGCTTGGGGACCCCAGGCCACGGCTACACCTTC
CASSLGTPGHGYTF
>-|TRBJ1-6|TRBV5-4|-
TGTGCCAGCAGCGAGGATCGATTCGGGGGAGGAAATTCACCCCTCCACTTT
CASSEDRFGGGNSPLHF
>-|TRBJ2-2|TRBV18|TRBD2
TGTGCCAGCTCACCAGATCGGGAGGCGCGGTACACCGGGGAGCTGTTTTTT
CASSPDREARYTGELFF